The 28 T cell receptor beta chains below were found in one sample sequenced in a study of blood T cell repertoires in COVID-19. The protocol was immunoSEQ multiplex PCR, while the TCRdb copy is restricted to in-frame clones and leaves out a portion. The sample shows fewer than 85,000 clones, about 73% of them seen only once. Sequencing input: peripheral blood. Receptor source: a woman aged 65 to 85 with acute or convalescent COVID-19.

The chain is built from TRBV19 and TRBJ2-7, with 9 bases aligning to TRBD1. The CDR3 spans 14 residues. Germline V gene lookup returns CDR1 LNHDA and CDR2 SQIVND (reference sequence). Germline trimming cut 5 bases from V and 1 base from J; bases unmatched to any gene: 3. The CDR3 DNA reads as TGTGCCAGTAGTCGGACAGGGGATTCCTACGAGCAGTACTTC. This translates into CASSRTGDSYEQYF.

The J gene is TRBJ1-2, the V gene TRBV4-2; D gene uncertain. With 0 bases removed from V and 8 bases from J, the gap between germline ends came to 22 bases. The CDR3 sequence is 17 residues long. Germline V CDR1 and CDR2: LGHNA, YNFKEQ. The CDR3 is CASSQDSPPRDPGGYTF. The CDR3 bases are TGTGCCAGCAGCCAAGATTCCCCCCCCCGGGATCCGGGGGGCTACACCTTC.

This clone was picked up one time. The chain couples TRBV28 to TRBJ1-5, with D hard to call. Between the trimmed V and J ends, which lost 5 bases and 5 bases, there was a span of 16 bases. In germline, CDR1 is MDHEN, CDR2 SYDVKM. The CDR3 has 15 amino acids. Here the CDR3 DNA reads TGTGCCAGCAGTCTTAGTGGAGGGATCCATCAGCCCCAGCATTTT. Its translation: CASSLSGGIHQPQHF.

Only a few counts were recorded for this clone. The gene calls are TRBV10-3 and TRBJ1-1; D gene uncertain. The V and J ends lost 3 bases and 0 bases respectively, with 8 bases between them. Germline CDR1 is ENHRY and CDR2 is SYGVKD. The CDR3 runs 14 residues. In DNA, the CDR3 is TGTGCCATCAGTGATCTCGCGATGAACACTGAAGCTTTCTTT. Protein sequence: CAISDLAMNTEAFF.

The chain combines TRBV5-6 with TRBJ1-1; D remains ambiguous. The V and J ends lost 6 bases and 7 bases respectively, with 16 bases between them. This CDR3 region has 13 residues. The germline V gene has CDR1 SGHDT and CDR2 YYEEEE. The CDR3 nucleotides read TGTGCCAGCACCTACCCGGGATCCATTGAAGCTTTCTTT. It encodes CASTYPGSIEAFF.

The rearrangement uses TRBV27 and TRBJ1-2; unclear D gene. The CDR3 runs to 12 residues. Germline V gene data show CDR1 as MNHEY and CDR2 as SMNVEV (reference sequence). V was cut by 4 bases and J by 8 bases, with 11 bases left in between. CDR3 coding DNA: TGTGCCAGCAGTTCATTGACATCCGGCTACACCTTC. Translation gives CASSSLTSGYTF.

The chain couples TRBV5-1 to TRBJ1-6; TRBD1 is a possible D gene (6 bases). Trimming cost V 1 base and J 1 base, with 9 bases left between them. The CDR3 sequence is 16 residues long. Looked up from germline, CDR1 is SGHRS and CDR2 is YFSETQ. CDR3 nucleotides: TGCGCCAGCAGCTTGAAAGGGGGATCCTATAATTCACCCCTCCACTTT. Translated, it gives CASSLKGGSYNSPLHF. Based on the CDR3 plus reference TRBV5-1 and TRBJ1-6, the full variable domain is KAGVTQTPRYLIKTRGQQVTLSCSPISGHRSVSWYQQTPGQGLQFLFEYFSETQRNKGNFPGRFSGRQFSNSRSEMNVSTLELGDSALYLCASSLKGGSYNSPLHFGNGTRLTVT.

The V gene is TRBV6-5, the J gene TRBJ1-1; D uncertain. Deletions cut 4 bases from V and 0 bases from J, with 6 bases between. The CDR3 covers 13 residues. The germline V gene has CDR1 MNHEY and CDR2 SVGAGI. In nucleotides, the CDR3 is TGTGCCAGCAGTTCCCAGGTGAACACTGAAGCTTTCTTT. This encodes CASSSQVNTEAFF.

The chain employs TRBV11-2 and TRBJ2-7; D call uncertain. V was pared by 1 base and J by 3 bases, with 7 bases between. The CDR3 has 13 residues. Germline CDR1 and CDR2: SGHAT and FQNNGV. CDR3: CASSLVVSYEQYF. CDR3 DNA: TGTGCCAGCAGCTTAGTCGTGAGCTACGAGCAGTACTTC.

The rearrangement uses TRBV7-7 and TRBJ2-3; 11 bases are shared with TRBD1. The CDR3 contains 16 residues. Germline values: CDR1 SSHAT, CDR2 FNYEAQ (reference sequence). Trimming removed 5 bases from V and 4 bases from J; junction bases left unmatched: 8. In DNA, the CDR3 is TGTGCCAGCAGCACTGGGGACAGGGGGAGTGCAGATACGCAGTATTTT. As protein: CASSTGDRGSADTQYF.

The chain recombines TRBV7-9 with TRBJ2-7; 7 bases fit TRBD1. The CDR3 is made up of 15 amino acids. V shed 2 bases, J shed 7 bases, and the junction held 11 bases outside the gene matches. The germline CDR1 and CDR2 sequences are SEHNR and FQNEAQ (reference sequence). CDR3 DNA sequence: TGTGCCAGCAGCTTACAGGGCAGGGGGTTGTGGGAGCAGTACTTC. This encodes CASSLQGRGLWEQYF.

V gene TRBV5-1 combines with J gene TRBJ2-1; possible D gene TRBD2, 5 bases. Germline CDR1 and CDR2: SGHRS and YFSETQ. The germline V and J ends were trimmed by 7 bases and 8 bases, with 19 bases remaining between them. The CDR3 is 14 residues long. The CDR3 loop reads CASRREDSRDEQFF. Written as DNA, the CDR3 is TGCGCCAGCCGTCGTGAGGACTCGAGGGATGAGCAGTTCTTC.

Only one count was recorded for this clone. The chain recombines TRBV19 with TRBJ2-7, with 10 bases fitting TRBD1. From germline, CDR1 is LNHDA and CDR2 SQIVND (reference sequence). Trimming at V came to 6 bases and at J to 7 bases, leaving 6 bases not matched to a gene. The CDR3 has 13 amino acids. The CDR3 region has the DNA TGTGCCAGTAGGCGACAGGGGGCACGAGAGCAGTACTTC. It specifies CASRRQGAREQYF.

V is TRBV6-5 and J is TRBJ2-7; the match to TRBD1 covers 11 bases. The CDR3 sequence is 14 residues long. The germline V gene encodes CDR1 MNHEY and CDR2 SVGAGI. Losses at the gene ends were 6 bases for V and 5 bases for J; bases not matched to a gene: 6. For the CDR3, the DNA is TGTGCCAGCAGGCCCGGGACAGGGGGTGACGAGCAGTACTTC. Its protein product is CASRPGTGGDEQYF.

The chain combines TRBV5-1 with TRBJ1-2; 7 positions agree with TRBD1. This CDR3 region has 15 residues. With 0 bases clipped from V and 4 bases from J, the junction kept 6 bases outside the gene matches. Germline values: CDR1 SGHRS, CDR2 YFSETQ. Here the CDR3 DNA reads TGCGCCAGCAGCTTGGAAGTTGGGACAGCCTATGGCTACACCTTC. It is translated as CASSLEVGTAYGYTF.

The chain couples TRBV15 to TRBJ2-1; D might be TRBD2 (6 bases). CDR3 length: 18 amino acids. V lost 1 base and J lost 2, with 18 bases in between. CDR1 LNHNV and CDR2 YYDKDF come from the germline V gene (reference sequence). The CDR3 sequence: CATSRVKEAGAPYNEQFF. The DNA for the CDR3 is TGTGCCACCAGCAGAGTGAAGGAAGCGGGCGCACCCTACAATGAGCAGTTCTTC.

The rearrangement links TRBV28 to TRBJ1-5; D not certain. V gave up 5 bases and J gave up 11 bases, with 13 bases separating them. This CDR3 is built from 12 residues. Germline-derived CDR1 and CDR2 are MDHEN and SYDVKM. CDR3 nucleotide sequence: TGTGCCAGCAGTCCTCTGGCCGGGACCCAGCATTTT. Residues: CASSPLAGTQHF.

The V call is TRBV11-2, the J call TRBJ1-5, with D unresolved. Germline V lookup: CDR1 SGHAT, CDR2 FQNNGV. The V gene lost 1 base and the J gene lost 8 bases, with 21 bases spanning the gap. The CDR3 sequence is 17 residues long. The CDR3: CASSLGTGVAALEPQHF. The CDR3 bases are TGTGCCAGCAGCTTAGGAACCGGGGTCGCAGCGTTGGAGCCCCAGCATTTT.

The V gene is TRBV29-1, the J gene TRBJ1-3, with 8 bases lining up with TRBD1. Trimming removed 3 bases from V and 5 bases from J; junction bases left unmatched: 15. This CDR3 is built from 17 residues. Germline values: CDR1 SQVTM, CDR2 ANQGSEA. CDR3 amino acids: CSVEGRDRSASRNTIYF. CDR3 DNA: TGCAGCGTTGAGGGAAGGGACAGGTCGGCGTCCCGAAACACCATATATTTT.

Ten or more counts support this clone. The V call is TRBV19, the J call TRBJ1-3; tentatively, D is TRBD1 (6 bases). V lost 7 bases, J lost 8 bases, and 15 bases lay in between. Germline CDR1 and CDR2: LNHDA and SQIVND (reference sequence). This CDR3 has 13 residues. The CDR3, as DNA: TGTGCCAGTATGGCGGGGGGCCGCCACACCATATATTTT. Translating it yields CASMAGGRHTIYF.

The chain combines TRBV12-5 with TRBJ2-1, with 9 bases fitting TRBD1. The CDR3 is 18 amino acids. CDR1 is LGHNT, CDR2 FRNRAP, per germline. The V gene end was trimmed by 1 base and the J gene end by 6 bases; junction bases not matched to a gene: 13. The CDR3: CASGLGTSWDREGNEQFF. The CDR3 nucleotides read TGTGCTAGTGGTTTGGGGACCTCCTGGGACAGGGAGGGCAATGAGCAGTTCTTC. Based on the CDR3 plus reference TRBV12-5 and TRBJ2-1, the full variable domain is DARVTQTPRHKVTEMGQEVTMRCQPILGHNTVFWYRQTMMQGLELLAYFRNRAPLDDSGMPKDRFSAEMPDATLATLKIQPSEPRDSAVYFCASGLGTSWDREGNEQFFGPGTRLTVL.

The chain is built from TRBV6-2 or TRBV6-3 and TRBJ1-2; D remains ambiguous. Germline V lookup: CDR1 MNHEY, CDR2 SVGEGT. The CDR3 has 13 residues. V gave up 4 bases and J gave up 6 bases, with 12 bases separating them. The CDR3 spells CASSSAGVNGYTF. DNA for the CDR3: TGTGCCAGCAGTTCAGCGGGAGTCAATGGCTACACCTTC.

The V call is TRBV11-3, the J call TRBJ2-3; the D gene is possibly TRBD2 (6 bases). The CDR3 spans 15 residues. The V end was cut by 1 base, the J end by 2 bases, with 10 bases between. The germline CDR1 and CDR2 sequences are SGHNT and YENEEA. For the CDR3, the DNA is TGTGCCAGCAGCTTAGGGGGACTTTTCACAGATACGCAGTATTTT. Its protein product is CASSLGGLFTDTQYF.

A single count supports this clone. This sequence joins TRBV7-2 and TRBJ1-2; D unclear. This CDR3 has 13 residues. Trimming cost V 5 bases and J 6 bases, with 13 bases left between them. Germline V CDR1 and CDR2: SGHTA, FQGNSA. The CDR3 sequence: CASSPTLRDGYTF. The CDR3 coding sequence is TGTGCCAGCAGCCCCACTTTACGGGATGGCTACACCTTC.

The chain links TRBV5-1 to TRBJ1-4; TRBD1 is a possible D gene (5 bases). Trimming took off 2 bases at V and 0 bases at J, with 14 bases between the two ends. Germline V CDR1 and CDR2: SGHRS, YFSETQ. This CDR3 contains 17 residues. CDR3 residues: CASSFQGSAATNEKLFF. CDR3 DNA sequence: TGCGCCAGCAGCTTTCAGGGCAGCGCAGCAACTAATGAAAAACTGTTTTTT.

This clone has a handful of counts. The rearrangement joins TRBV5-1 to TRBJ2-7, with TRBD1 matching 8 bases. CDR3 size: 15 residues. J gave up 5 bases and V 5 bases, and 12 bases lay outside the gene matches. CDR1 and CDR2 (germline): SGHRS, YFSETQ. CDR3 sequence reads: CASRYGQGGGDEQYF. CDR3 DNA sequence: TGCGCCAGCAGATATGGACAGGGAGGTGGGGACGAGCAGTACTTC.

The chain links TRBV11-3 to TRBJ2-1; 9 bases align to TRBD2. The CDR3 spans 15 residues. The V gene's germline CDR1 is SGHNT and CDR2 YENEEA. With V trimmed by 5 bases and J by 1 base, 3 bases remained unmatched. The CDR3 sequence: CASSRGLASYNEQFF. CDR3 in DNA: TGTGCCAGCAGCCGGGGACTAGCATCCTACAATGAGCAGTTCTTC.

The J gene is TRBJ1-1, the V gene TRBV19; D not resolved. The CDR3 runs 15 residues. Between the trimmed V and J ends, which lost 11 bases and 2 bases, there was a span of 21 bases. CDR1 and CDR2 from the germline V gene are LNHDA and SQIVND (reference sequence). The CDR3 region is CARNRRGQPNTEAFF. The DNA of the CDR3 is TGTGCCCGAAATCGTCGTGGGCAGCCAAACACTGAAGCTTTCTTT.